This T cell receptor beta chain derives from a study of CD8 T cells in Susac syndrome. Study-wide background: Treatment at blood withdrawal was none, corticosteroids, or intravenous immunoglobulin alone in Susac syndrome patients. General observations from the study: Clonal expansion was present among Susac CD8+ cells. This expansion reached its peak in TEMRA cells and in active patients.

A quantity of about 0.5 to 1 ug RNA underwent reverse transcription using random hexamers. TCRdb re-analysed the immunoSEQ multiplex PCR reads in MiXCR, keeping a single row per CDR3 protein. The data show around 150,000 distinct CDR3 sequences, approximately 95% seen once. Remarks on this clonotype: The antigen is undetermined.

Trimming cost V 10 bases and J 5 bases; bases outside gene matches: 5. Per the germline V gene, CDR1 is KGHDR and CDR2 is SFDVKD. This CDR3 comprises 12 residues. CD8+ and CD4+ T cells were negatively isolated; TEMRA cells were FACS-enriched. Sequencing input: CD8+ T cells from PBMCs. The sequence came from a human donor with Susac syndrome. V gene TRBV24-1 combines with J gene TRBJ2-7; 9 bases map to TRBD1. CDR3 sequence reads: CATGQGKDEQYF. CDR3 nucleotide sequence: TGTGCCACGGGACAGGGTAAGGACGAGCAGTACTTC.